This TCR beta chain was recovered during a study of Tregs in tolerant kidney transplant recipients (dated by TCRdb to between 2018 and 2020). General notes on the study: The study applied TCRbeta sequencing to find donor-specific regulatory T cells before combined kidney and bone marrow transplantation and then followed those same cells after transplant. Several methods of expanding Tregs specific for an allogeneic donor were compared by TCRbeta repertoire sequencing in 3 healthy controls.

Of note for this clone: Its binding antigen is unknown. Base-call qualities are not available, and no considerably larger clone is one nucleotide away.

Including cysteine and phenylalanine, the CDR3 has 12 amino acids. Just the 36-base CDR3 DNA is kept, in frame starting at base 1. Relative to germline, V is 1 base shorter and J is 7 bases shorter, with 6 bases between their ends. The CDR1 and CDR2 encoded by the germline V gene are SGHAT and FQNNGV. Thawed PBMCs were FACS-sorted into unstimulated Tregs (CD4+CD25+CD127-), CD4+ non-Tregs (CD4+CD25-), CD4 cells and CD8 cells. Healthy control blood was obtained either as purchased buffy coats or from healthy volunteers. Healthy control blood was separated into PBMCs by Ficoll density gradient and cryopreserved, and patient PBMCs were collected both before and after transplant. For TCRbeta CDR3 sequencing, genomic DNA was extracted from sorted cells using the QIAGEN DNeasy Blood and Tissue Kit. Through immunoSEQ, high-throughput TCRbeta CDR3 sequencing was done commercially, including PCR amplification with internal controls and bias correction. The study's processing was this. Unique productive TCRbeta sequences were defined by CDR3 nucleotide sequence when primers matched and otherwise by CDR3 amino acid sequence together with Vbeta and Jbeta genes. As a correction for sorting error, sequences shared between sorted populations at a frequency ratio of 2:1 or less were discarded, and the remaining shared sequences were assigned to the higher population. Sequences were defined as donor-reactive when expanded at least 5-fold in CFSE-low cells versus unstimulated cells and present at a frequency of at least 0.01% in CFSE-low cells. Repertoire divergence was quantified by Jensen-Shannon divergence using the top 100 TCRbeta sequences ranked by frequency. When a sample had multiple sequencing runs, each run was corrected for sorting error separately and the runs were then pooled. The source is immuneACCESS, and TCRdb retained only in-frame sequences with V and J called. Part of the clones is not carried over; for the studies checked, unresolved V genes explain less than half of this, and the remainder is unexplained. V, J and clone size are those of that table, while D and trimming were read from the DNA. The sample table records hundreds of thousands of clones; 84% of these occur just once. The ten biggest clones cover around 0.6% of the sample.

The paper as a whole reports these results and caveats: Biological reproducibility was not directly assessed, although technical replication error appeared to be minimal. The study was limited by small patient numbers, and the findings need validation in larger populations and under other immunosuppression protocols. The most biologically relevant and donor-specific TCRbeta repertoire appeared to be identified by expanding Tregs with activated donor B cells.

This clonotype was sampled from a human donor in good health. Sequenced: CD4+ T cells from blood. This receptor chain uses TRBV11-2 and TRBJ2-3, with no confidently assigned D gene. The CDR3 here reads CASSLGAYTQYF. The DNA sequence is TGTGCCAGCAGCTTAGGTGCCTATACGCAGTATTTT.